This TCR beta chain derives from a study of esophageal squamous cell carcinoma under preoperative chemotherapy. About the study: Both tumor-infiltrating lymphocytes and peripheral blood T cells were profiled. Points from the study as a whole: After paclitaxel-nedaplatin, abundant clones were more likely to contract than amplify. After chemotherapy, TCR diversity rose significantly in peripheral T cells but not in tumor-infiltrating lymphocytes. Peripheral T cells migrating into the tumor appeared to partly supply post-treatment tumor-infiltrating lymphocytes.

On this clonotype: The antigen remains undetermined.

Using its own MiXCR run on the PCR reads, TCRdb lists one record per CDR3 protein. Of more than 15,000 distinct CDR3 sequences listed, 48% were seen once; the top ten hold approximately 28%. The CDR3 has 14 amino acids. Germline lookup yields CDR1 SGHVS and CDR2 FNYEAQ. The ends were cut back, 5 bases at V and 1 base at J, with 10 bases in the middle. The time point was: before preoperative PTX-NDP chemotherapy. The specimen was obtained from a patient given preoperative chemotherapy. This TCR was recovered from a human donor with esophageal squamous cell carcinoma. The donor label of this sample is uncertain. This chain links TRBV7-6 with TRBJ2-3; D might be TRBD2 (5 bases). The CDR3 loop is CASSPSYGTDTQYF. In DNA, the CDR3 is TGTGCCAGCAGCCCTAGCTACGGCACAGATACGCAGTATTTT.